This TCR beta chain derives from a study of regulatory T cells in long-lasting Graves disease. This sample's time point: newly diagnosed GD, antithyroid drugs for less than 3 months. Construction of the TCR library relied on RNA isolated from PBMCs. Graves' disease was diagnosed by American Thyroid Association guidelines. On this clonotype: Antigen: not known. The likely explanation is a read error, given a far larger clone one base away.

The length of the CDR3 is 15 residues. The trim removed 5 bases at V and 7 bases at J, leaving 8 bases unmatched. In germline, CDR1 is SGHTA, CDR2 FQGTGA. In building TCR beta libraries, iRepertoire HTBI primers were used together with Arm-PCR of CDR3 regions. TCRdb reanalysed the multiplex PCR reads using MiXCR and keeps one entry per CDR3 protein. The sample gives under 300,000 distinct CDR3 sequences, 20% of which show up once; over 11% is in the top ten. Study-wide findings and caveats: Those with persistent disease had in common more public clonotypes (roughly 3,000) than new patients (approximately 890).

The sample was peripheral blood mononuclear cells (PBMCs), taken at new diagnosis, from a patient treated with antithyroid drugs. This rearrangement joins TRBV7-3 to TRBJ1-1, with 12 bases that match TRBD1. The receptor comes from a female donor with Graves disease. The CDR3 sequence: CASSTGDRGLREAFF. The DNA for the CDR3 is TGTGCCAGCAGCACAGGGGACAGGGGGCTCCGTGAAGCTTTCTTT. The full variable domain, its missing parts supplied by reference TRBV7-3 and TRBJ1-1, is GAGVSQTPSNKVTEKGKYVELRCDPISGHTALYWYRQSLGQGPEFLIYFQGTGAADDSGLPNDRFFAVRPEGSVSTLKIQRTERGDSAVYLCASSTGDRGLREAFFGQGTRLTVV.